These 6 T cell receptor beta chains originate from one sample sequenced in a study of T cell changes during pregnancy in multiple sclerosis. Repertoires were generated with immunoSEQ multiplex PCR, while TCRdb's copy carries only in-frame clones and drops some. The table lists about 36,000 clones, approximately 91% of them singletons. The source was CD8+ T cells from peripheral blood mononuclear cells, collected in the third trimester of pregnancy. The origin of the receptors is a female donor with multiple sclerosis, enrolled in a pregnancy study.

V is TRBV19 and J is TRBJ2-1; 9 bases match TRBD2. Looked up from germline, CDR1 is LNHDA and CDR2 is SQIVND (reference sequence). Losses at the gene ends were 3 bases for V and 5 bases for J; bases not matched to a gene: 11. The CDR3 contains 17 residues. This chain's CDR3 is CASSIWWAGGPNNEQFF. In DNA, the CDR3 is TGTGCCAGTAGTATTTGGTGGGCGGGAGGGCCTAACAATGAGCAGTTCTTC. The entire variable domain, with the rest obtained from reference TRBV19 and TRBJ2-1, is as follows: DGGITQSPKYLFRKEGQNVTLSCEQNLNHDAMYWYRQDPGQGLRLIYYSQIVNDFQKGDIAEGYSVSREKKESFPLTVTSAQKNPTAFYLCASSIWWAGGPNNEQFFGPGTRLTVL.

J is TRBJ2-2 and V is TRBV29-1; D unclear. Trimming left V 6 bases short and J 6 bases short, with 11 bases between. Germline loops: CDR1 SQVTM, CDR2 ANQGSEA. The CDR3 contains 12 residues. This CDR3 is CSVSNYAGELFF. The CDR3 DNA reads TGCAGCGTCTCCAACTATGCCGGGGAGCTGTTTTTT.

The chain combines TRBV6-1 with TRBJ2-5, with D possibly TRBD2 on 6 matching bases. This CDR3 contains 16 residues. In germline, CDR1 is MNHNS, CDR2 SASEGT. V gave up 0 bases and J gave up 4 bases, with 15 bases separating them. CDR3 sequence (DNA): TGTGCCAGCAGTGAAGCGCTTGGCGGGAAGTCAGAGACCCAGTACTTC. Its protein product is CASSEALGGKSETQYF.

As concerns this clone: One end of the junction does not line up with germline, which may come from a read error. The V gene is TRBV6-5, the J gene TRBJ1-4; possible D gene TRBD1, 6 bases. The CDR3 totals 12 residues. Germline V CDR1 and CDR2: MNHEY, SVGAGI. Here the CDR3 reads CASRSTGEKLFF. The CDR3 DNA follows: TGTGCTAGCAGGTCCACAGGGGAAAAACTGTTTTTT.

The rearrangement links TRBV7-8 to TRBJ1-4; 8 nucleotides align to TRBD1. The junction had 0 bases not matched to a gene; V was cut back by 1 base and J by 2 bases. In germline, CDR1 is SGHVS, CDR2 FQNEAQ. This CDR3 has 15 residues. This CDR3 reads CASSLGTGTNEKLFF. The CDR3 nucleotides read TGTGCCAGCAGCTTAGGGACAGGGACTAATGAAAAACTGTTTTTT.

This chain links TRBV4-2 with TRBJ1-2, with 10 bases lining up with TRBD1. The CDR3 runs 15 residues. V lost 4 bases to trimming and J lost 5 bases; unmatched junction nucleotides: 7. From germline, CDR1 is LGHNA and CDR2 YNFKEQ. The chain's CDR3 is CASSLTGTGVYGYTF. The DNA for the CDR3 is TGTGCCAGCAGCCTAACCGGGACAGGGGTATATGGCTACACCTTC.